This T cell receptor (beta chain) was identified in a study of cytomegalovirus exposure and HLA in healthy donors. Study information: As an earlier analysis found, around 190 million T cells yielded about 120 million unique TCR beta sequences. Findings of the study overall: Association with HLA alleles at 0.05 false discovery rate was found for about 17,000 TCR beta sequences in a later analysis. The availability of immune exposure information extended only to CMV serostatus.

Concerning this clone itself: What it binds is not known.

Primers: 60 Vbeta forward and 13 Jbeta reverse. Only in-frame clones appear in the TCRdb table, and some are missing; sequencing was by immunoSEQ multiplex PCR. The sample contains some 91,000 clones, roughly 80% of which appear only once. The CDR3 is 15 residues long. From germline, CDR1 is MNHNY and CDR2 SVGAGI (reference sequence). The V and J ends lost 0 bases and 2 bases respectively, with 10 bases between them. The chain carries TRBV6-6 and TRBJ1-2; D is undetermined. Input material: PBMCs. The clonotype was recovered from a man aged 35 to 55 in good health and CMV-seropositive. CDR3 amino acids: CASSYSAELNYGYTF. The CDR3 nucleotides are TGTGCCAGCAGTTACTCGGCAGAATTAAACTATGGCTACACCTTC.